Described below is a single T cell receptor (beta chain) sequence and its context. This clone showed up just once. Which antigen it targets is not known. Base qualities are missing; no much larger clone stands one base away. The sample belongs to a study of T cell changes during pregnancy in multiple sclerosis (dated by TCRdb to about 2019). Turning to the overall study: Changes in the T cell repertoire over the course of pregnancy were examined in this study in women with multiple sclerosis.

The library was produced with the immunoSEQ multiplex PCR assay. What TCRdb holds here is the immuneACCESS table cut down to in-frame rearrangements. Part of the clones is not present; checked against another copy, under half of the missing clones reflect an unresolved V gene, and the others are unexplained. The sample table shows fewer than 40,000 clones, and 94% are seen once. The ten largest clones capture more than 0.35% of the sample. The germline V gene yields MNHEY for CDR1 and SVGAGI for CDR2. V gives up 2 bases and J gives up 0 bases, and the segment between their germline ends measures 8 bases. The CDR3 runs 16 amino acids, cysteine and phenylalanine included. The CDR3 DNA has 48 bases and is translated from base 1.

The chain is assembled from TRBV6-5 and TRBJ1-6, with the D segment identity uncertain. The material was CD4+ T cells from peripheral blood mononuclear cells, obtained after pregnancy. This clonotype was obtained from a female donor with multiple sclerosis, enrolled in a pregnancy study. CDR3 sequence: CASSYIGSSYNSPLHF. The nucleotides read TGTGCCAGCAGTTACATCGGGAGCTCCTATAATTCACCCCTCCACTTT.